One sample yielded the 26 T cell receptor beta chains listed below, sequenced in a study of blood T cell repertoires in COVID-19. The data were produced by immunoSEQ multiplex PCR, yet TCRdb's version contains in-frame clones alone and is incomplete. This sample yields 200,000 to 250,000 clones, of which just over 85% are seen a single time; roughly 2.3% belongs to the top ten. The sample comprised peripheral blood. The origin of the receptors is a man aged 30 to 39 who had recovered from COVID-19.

DNA of the CDR3: TGCGCCAGCAGCGCAAAGGACATCACAGATACGCAGTATTTT. It codes for CASSAKDITDTQYF. The chain uses TRBV5-1 and TRBJ2-3, with a tentative D call TRBD1 (5 bases). The germline V gene has CDR1 SGHRS and CDR2 YFSETQ. Trimming pared 4 bases from V and 2 bases from J, leaving 11 bases between. The CDR3 is 14 residues long.

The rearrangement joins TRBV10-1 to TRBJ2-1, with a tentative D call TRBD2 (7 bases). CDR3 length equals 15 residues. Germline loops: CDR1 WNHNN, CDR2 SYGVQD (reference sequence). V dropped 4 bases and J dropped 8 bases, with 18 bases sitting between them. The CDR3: CASSGGGFADHEQFF. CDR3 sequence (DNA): TGCGCCAGCAGTGGCGGGGGCTTTGCGGACCATGAGCAGTTCTTC.

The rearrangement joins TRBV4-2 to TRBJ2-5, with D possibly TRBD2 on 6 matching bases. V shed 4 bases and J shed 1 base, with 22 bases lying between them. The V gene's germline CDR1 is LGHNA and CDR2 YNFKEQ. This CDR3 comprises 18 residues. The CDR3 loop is CASSPTLVSLGGQETQYF. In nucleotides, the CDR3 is TGTGCCAGCAGCCCCACCCTGGTTTCATTGGGGGGCCAAGAGACCCAGTACTTC.

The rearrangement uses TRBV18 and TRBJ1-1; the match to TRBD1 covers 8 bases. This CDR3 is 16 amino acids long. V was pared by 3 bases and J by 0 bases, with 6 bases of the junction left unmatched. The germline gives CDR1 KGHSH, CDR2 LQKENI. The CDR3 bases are TGTGCCAGCTCACCGGTGCAGGGGGCACTGAACACTGAAGCTTTCTTT. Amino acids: CASSPVQGALNTEAFF.

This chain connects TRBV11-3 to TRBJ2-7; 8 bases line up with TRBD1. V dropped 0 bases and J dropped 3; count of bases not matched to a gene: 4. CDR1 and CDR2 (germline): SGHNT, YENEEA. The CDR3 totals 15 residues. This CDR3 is CASSLDGTGVYEQYF. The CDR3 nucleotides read TGTGCCAGCAGCTTAGACGGGACAGGAGTCTACGAGCAGTACTTC.

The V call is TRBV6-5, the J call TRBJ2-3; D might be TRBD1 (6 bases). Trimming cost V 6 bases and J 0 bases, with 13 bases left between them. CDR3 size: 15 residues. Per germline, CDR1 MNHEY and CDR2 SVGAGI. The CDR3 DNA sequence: TGTGCCAGCAGCCTTCGAGGGGGTAGCACAGATACGCAGTATTTT. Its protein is CASSLRGGSTDTQYF.

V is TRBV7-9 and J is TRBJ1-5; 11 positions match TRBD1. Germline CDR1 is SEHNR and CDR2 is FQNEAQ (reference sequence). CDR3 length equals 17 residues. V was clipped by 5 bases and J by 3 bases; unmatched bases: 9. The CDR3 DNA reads TGTGCCAGCAGCCCAGGACAGGGGGCTGGGGACAATCAGCCCCAGCATTTT. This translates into CASSPGQGAGDNQPQHF.

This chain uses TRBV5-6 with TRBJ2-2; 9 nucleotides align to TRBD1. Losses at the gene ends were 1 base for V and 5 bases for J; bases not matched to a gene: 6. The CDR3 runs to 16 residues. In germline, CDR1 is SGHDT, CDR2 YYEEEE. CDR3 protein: CASSLSGQGRTGELFF. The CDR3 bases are TGTGCCAGCAGCTTGTCAGGACAGGGGCGTACCGGGGAGCTGTTTTTT.

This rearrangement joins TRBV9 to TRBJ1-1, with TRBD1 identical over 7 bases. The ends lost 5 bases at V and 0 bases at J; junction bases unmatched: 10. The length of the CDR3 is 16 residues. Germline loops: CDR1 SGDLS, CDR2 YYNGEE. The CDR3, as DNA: TGTGCCAGCAGTACCGGGACAGAGATCATGAACACTGAAGCTTTCTTT. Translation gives CASSTGTEIMNTEAFF.

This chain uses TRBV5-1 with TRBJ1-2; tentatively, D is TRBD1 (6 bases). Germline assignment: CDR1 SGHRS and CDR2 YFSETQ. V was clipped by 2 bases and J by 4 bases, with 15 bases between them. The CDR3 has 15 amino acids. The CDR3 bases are TGCGCCAGCAGCTTCGGACCCTTAGGGGGCTATGGCTACACCTTC. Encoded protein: CASSFGPLGGYGYTF.

CDR3 in amino acids: CASSFLGQSNTF. The CDR3 DNA follows: TGTGCCAGCAGCTTTCTGGGACAGTCGAATACCTTC. The chain couples TRBV13 to TRBJ1-2; 7 bases line up with TRBD1. Germline values: CDR1 PRHDT, CDR2 FYEKMQ (reference sequence). This CDR3 is built from 12 residues. The V gene end was trimmed by 3 bases and the J gene end by 14 bases; junction bases not matched to a gene: 9.

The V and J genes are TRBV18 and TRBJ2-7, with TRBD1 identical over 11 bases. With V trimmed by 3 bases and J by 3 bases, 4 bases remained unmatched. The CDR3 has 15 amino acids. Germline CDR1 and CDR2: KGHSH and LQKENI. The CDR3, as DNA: TGTGCCAGCTCACCCGACGGGACAGGGGGCTACGAGCAGTACTTC. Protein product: CASSPDGTGGYEQYF.

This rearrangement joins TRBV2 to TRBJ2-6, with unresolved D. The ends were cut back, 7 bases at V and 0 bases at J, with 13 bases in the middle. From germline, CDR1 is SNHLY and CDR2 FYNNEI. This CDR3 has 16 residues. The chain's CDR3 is CASKASGYSGANVLTF. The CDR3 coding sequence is TGTGCCAGCAAGGCTTCAGGCTACTCTGGGGCCAACGTCCTGACTTTC.

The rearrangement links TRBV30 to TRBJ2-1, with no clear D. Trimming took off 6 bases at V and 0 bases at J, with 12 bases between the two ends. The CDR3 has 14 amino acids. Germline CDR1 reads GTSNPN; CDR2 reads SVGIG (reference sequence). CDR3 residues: CACTHGSSYNEQFF. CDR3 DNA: TGTGCCTGCACCCACGGTAGCTCCTACAATGAGCAGTTCTTC.

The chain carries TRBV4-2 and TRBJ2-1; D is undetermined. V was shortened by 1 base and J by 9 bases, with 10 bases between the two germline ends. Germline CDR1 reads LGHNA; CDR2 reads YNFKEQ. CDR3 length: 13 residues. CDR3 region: CASSQAPVTEQFF. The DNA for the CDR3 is TGTGCCAGCAGCCAAGCACCGGTTACTGAGCAGTTCTTC.

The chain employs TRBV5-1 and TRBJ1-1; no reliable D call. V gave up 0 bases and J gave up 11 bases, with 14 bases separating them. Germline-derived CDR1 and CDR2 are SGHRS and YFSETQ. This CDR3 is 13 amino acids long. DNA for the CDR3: TGCGCCAGCAGCTTGGGAGGAACCGGGGATGCTTTCTTT. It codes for CASSLGGTGDAFF.

The CDR3 sequence: CASGLEGGAVGELFF. CDR3 sequence (DNA): TGTGCTAGTGGTTTGGAAGGGGGCGCAGTCGGGGAGCTGTTTTTT. The chain is built from TRBV12-5 and TRBJ2-2, with TRBD1 matching over 7 bases. Looked up from germline, CDR1 is LGHNT and CDR2 is FRNRAP. The CDR3 covers 15 residues. Trimming took 1 base from V and 7 from J; bases not matched to a gene: 6.

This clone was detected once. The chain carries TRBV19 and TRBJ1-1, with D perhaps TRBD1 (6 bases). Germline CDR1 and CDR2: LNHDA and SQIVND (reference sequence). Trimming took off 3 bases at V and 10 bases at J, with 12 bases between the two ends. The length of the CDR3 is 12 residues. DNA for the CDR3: TGTGCCAGTAGTATCAGGGGAGTCGGAGCTTTCTTT. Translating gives CASSIRGVGAFF.

The CDR3 region is CASSGETADTGELFF. Here the CDR3 DNA reads TGCGCCAGCAGCGGGGAGACGGCGGACACCGGGGAGCTGTTTTTT. The rearrangement links TRBV5-1 to TRBJ2-2; weak D call: TRBD2 (5 bases). The CDR3 has 15 residues. V was pared by 4 bases and J by 3 bases, with 13 bases between. The germline V gene encodes CDR1 SGHRS and CDR2 YFSETQ.

CDR3 nucleotide sequence: TGTGCCAGCAGACTCAGGACAGGGGATTGGGAGCCCCAGCATTTT. The encoded protein is CASRLRTGDWEPQHF. V and J are TRBV7-2 and TRBJ1-5; 9 positions agree with TRBD1. With V trimmed by 6 bases and J by 8 bases, 11 bases remained unmatched. CDR1 and CDR2 (germline): SGHTA, FQGNSA. CDR3 length: 15 residues.

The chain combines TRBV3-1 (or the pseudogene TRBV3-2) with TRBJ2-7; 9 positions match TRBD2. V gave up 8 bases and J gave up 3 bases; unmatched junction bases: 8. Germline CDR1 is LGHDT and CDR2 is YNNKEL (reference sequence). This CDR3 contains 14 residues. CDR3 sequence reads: CASGIGLASYEQYF. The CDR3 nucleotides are TGTGCCAGCGGGATAGGACTAGCGAGCTACGAGCAGTACTTC.

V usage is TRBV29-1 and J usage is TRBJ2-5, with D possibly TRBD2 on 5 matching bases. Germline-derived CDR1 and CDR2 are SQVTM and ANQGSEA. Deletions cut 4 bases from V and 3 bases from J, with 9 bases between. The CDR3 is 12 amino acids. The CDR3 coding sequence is TGCAGCGTTGGAAAGAGGGAAGAGACCCAGTACTTC. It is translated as CSVGKREETQYF. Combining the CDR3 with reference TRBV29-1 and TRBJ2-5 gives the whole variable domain SAVISQKPSRDICQRGTSLTIQCQVDSQVTMMFWYRQQPGQSLTLIATANQGSEATYESGFVIDKFPISRPNLTFSTLTVSNMSPEDSSIYLCSVGKREETQYFGPGTRLLVL.

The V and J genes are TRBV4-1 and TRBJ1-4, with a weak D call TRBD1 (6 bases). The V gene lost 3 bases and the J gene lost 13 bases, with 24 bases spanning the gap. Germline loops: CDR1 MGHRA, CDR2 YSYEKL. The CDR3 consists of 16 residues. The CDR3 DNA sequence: TGCGCCAGCAGCCACCCCCTCGGTCAGGGGCTGGGGAGACTGTTTTTT. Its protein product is CASSHPLGQGLGRLFF.

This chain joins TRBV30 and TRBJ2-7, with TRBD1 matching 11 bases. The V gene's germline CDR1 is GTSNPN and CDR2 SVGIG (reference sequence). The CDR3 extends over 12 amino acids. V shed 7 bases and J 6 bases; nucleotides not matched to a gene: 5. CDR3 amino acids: CASDRGRGEQYF. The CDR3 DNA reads TGTGCCTCGGACAGGGGGCGCGGCGAGCAGTACTTC.

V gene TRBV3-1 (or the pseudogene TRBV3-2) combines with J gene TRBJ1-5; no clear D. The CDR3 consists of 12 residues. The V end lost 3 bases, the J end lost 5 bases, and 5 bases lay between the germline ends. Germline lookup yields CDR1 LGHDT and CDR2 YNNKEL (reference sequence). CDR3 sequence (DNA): TGTGCCAGCAGCCATCTCGATCAGCCCCAGCATTTT. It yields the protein CASSHLDQPQHF.

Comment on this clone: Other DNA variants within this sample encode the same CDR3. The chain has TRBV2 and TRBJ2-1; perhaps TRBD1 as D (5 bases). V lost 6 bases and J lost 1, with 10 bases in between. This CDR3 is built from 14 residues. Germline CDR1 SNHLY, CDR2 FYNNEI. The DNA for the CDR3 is TGTGCCAGCAGCCGAACAGGATCCTACAATGAGCAGTTCTTC. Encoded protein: CASSRTGSYNEQFF. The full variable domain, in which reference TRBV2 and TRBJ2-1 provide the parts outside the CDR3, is EPEVTQTPSHQVTQMGQEVILRCVPISNHLYFYWYRQILGQKVEFLVSFYNNEISEKSEIFDDQFSVERPDGSNFTLKIRSTKLEDSAMYFCASSRTGSYNEQFFGPGTRLTVL.